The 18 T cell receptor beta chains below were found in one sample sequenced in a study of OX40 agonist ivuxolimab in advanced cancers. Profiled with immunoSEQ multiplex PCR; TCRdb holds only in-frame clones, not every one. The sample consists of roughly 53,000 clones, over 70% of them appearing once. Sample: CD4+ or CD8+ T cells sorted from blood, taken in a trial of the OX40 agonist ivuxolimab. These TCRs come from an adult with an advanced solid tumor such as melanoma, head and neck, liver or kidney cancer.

CDR3 region: CASSPTGAVLNIQYF. The CDR3 nucleotides read TGTGCCAGCAGCCCCACAGGAGCGGTTCTAAACATTCAGTACTTC. The rearrangement uses TRBV6-5 and TRBJ2-4; possibly TRBD1 or TRBD2 for D (5 bases each). V was clipped by 6 bases and J by 6 bases, with 18 bases between them. In germline, CDR1 is MNHEY, CDR2 SVGAGI. The CDR3 has 15 residues.

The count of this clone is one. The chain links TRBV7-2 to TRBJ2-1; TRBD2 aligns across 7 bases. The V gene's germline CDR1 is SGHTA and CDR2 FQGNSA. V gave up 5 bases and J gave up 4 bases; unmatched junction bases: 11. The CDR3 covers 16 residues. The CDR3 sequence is CASSGRAGNIYNEQFF. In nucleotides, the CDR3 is TGTGCCAGCAGCGGCAGAGCGGGGAACATATACAATGAGCAGTTCTTC.

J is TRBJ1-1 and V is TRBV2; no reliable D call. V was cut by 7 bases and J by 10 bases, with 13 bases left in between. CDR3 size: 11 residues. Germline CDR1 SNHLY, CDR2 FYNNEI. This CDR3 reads CASNAGNGAFF. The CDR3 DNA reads TGTGCCAGCAATGCGGGGAATGGAGCTTTCTTT.

The CDR3 sequence: CASSLYRISTDTQYF. The CDR3 nucleotides are TGTGCCAGCAGCTTATATAGAATTAGCACAGATACGCAGTATTTT. The chain uses TRBV7-2 and TRBJ2-3; D gene uncertain. Germline V gene sequence: CDR1 SGHTA, CDR2 FQGNSA. Trimming removed 2 bases at V and 0 bases at J, with 9 bases between. The CDR3 totals 15 residues.

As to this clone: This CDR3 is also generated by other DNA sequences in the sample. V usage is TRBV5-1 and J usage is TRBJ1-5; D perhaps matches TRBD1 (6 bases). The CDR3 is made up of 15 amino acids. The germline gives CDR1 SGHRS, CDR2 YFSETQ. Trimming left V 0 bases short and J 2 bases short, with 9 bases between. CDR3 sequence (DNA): TGCGCCAGCAGCTTGGCTCCAGGGGGCAATCAGCCCCAGCATTTT. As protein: CASSLAPGGNQPQHF.

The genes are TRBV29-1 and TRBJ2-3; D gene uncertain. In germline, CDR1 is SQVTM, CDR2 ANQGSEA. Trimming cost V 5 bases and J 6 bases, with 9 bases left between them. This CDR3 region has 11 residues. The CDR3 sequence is CSVLVPDTQYF. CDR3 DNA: TGCAGCGTTCTGGTTCCTGATACGCAGTATTTT.

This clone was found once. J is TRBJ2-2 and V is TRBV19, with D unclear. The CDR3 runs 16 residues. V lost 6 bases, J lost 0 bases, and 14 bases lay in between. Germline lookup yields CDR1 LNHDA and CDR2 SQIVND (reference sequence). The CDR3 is CASSRQTISNTGELFF. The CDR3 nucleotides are TGTGCCAGTAGCCGGCAGACAATTTCGAACACCGGGGAGCTGTTTTTT. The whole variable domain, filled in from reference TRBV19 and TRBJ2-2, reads DGGITQSPKYLFRKEGQNVTLSCEQNLNHDAMYWYRQDPGQGLRLIYYSQIVNDFQKGDIAEGYSVSREKKESFPLTVTSAQKNPTAFYLCASSRQTISNTGELFFGEGSRLTVL.

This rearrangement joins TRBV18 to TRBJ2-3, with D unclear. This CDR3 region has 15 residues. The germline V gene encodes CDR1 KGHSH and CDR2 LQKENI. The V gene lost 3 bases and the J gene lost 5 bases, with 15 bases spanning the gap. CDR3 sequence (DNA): TGTGCCAGCTCACCCCCAGGCCCTACCGAAGATACGCAGTATTTT. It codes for CASSPPGPTEDTQYF.

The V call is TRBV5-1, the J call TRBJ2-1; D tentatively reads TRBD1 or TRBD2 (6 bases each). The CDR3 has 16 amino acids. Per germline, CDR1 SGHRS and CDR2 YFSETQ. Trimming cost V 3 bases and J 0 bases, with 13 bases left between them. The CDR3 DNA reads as TGCGCCAGCAGCTCGGGGGCCGGGCTCTCCTACAATGAGCAGTTCTTC. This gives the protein CASSSGAGLSYNEQFF.

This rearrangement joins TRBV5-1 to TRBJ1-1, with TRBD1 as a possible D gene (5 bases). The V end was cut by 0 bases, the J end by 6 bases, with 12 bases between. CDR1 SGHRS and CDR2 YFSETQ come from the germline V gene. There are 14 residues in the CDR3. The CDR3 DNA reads TGCGCCAGCAGCTTGGACCCCGGGGGGGCTGAAGCTTTCTTT. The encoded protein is CASSLDPGGAEAFF.

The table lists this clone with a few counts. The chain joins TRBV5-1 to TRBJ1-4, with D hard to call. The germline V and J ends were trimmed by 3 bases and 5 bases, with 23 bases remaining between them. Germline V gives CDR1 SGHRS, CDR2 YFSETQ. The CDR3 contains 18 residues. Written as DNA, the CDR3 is TGCGCCAGCAGCTCCAACGGCCCCCCCGGATTCCAAAATGAAAAACTGTTTTTT. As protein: CASSSNGPPGFQNEKLFF.

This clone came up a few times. CDR3 bases: TGCGCCAGCAGCCAAGATAACCCTAGCGGGAGAGTAAATGAGCAGTTCTTC. Protein: CASSQDNPSGRVNEQFF. The chain uses TRBV4-3 and TRBJ2-1; the match to TRBD2 covers 10 bases. Germline CDR1 reads LGHNA; CDR2 reads YSLEER. Germline trimming cut 0 bases from V and 7 bases from J; bases unmatched to any gene: 9. The CDR3 covers 17 residues.

CDR3 sequence: CASSHSLTSGTDTQYF. CDR3 DNA sequence: TGCGCCAGCAGCCATTCTTTGACTAGCGGCACAGATACGCAGTATTTT. This chain connects TRBV4-3 to TRBJ2-3; 8 nucleotides agree with TRBD2. This CDR3 has 16 amino acids. Germline CDR1 reads LGHNA; CDR2 reads YSLEER. Trimming at V came to 3 bases and at J to 1 base, leaving 6 bases not matched to a gene.

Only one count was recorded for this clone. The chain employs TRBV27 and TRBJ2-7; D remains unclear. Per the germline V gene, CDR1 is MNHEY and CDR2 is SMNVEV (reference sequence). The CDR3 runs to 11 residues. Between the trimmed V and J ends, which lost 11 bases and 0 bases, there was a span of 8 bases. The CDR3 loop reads CARPPSYEQYV. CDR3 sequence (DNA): TGTGCCCGGCCTCCCTCCTACGAGCAGTACGTC.

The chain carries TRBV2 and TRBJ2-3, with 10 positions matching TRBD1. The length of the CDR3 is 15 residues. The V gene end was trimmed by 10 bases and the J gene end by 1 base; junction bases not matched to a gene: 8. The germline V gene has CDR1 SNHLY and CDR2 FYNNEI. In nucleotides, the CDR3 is TGTGCCAACAAAGGGGGGACAGGGGGCACAGATACGCAGTATTTT. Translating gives CANKGGTGGTDTQYF. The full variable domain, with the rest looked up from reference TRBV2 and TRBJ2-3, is EPEVTQTPSHQVTQMGQEVILRCVPISNHLYFYWYRQILGQKVEFLVSFYNNEISEKSEIFDDQFSVERPDGSNFTLKIRSTKLEDSAMYFCANKGGTGGTDTQYFGPGTRLTVL.

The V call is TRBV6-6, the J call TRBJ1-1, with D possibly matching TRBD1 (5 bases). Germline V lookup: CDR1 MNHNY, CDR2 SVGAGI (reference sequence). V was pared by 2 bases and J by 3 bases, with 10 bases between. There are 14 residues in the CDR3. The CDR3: CASSYIQGDTEAFF. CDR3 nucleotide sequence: TGTGCCAGCAGTTACATCCAGGGCGACACTGAAGCTTTCTTT.

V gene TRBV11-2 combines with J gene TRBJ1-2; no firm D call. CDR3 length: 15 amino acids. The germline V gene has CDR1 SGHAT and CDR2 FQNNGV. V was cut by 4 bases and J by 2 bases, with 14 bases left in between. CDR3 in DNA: TGTGCCAGCAGCTCATTAAAGGACGGGAACTATGGCTACACCTTC. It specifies CASSSLKDGNYGYTF.

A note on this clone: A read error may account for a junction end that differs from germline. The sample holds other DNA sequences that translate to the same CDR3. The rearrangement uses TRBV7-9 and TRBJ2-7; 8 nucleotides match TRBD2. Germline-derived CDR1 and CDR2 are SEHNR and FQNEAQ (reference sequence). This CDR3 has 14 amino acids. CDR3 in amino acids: CASSLAGTSYEQYF. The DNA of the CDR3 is TGTGCCAGCAGCCTAGCGGGTACTTCCTACGAGCAGTACTTC.